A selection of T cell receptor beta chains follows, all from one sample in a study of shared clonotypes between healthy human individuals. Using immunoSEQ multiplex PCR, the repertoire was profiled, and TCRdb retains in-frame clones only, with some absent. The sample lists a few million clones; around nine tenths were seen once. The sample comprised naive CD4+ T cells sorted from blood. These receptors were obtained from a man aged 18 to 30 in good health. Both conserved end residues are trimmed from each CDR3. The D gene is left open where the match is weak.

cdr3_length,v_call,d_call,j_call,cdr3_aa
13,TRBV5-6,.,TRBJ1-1,ASSLKIGRGTEAF
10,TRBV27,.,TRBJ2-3,ASRASTDTQY
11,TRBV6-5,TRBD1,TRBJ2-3,ASSYRGQDTQY
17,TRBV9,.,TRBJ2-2,ASSVSPTYTNANTGELF
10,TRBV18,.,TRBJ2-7,ASSPSTHEQY
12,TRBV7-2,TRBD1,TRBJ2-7,ASSPRQGSYEQY
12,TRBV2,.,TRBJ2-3,ASSDRVPTDTQY
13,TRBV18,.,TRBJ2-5,ASSQSSGIGETQY
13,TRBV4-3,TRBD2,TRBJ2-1,ASSQDGREMNEQF
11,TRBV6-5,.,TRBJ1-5,ASSYEGRQPQH
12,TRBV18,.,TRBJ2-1,ASSPGSWGSDPF
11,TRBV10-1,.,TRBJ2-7,ASSPGVPYEQY
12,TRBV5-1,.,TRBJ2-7,ASSPDGGAYEQY
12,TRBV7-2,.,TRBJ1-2,ASSLVPGGQGWT
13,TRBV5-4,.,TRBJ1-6,ASSLEGRVDSPLH
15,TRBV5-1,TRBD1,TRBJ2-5,ASSLGGQGAPRETQY
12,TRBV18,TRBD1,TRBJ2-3,ASSRSTGGDTQY
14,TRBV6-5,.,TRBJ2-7,ASSYSGSWTEQEQY
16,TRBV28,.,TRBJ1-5,ASSLPRYLQGNNQPQH
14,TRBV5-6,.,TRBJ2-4,ASSLEVGRYKNIQY
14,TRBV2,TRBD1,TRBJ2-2,ASTVDRGLGTGELF
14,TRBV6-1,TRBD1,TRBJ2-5,ASSERSGRGRETQY
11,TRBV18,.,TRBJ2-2,ASSPRETGELF
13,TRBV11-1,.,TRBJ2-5,ASSLRGPATETQY
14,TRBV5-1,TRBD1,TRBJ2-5,ASSTGAGGVQETQY
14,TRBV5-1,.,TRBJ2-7,ASSLEGRQGWYEQY
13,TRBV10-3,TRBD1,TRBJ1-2,AISDSDRVGYGYT
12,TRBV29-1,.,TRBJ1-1,SVEAFSRIGAAF
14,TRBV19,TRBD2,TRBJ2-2,ASSIGTRVSSGELF
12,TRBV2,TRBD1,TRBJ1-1,ASSESSQGAEAF
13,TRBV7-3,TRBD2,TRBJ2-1,ASSPYPAREAEQF
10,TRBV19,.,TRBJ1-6,ASSGENSPLH
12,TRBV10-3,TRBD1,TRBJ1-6,AITPGQGTSPLH
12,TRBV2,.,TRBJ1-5,ASKSEYSNQPQH
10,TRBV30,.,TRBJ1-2,AWSVTGSGYT
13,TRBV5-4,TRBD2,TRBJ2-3,ASSLGGREEDTQY
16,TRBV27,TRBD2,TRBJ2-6,ASSRTSGGAGGANVLT
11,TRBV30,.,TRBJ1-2,AWRSGPNYGYT